This TCR beta chain was retrieved from a study of long-term antiretroviral therapy in people with HIV. Study-wide points: The clones with expansion before ART were dominant in the repertoire at all time points.

About this clone: Its target is not known.

It was version v3.0 of the immunoSEQ assay that was run at survey level. This table comes from immunoSEQ multiplex PCR, and its TCRdb copy is limited to in-frame clones, with some not included. The sample lists about 25,000 clones, just over 85% occurring once. Trimming removed 0 bases from V and 2 bases from J; junction bases left unmatched: 2. CDR1 is LGHNA and CDR2 is YSLEER in the germline V gene. The CDR3 contains 16 residues. The sequence was collected from a man over 45 with HIV. The rearrangement links TRBV4-3 to TRBJ2-7; 12 nucleotides line up with TRBD2. This material consisted of unsorted PBMCs, taken 1.2 years after starting antiretroviral therapy. The CDR3 nucleotides read TGCGCCAGCAGCCAAGATTGGACTAGCGGGACCTACGAGCAGTACTTC. Residues: CASSQDWTSGTYEQYF.